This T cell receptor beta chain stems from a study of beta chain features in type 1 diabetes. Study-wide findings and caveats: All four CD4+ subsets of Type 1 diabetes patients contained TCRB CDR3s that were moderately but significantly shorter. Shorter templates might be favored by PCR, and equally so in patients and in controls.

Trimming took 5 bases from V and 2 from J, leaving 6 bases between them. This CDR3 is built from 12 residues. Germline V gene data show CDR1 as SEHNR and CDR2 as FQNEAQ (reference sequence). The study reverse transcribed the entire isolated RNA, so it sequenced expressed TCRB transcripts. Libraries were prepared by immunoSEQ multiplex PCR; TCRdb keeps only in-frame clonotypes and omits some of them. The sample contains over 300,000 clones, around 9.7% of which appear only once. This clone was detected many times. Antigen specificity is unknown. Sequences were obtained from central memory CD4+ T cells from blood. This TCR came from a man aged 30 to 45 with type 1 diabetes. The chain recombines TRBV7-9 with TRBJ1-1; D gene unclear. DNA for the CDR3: TGTGCCAGCAGCGAAGACAACACTGAAGCTTTCTTT. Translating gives CASSEDNTEAFF.